This TCR beta chain was documented in a study of cytomegalovirus exposure and HLA in healthy donors. Across the whole study: From donors who were HLA-typed, an early data release held around 85 million unique TCRs. General study points: Reports state that TCR beta sequences accurately predicted most subjects' HLA-A and HLA-B alleles. Overall, around 160 TCR beta chains were annotated as cytomegalovirus-associated. Within the data, a cluster of highly shared sequence variants was likely a sequencing artifact.

In the PCR, 60 Vbeta and 13 Jbeta primers were used. Clones were sequenced by immunoSEQ multiplex PCR, and TCRdb holds only the in-frame ones, with some missing. The sample lists roughly 45,000 clones, roughly 51% seen once, with approximately 5.5% in the top ten. This clone was seen a handful of times. The target antigen is unknown. Germline V gives CDR1 MNHEY, CDR2 SVGAGI. V was pared by 7 bases and J by 5 bases, with 14 bases between. This CDR3 is 13 amino acids long. Material: PBMCs. The V call is TRBV6-5, the J call TRBJ1-2; tentatively, D is TRBD1 (6 bases). The origin of this receptor is a man aged 55 to 70 in good health and CMV-seronegative. The CDR3 loop reads CASMGAQGYGYTF. The CDR3 nucleotides are TGTGCCAGCATGGGGGCGCAAGGGTATGGCTACACCTTC.